One and the same sample provided the 10 T cell receptor beta chains below, sequenced in a study of a mutant IDH1 vaccine in newly diagnosed glioma. The antigens these receptors bind are not known. This sample's time point: week 11, during vaccination. With topical imiquimod, each dose of the vaccine consisted of 300 ug of mutant IDH1 20-mer peptide. The method was immunoSEQ multiplex PCR; TCRdb's version includes in-frame clones alone and lacks a portion of them. The table lists tens of thousands of clones, 80% of them singletons. The sequences come from PBMCs, collected from a glioma patient whose treatment included an IDH1 peptide vaccine. Receptors originate from a man aged 45-60 years with glioma.

For the CDR3, the DNA is TGTGCCAGCAGCATGGACAGGGCTAATGAAAAACTGTTTTTT. Amino acid sequence: CASSMDRANEKLFF. The chain employs TRBV7-9 and TRBJ1-4, with TRBD1 matching 8 bases. Germline V gives CDR1 SEHNR, CDR2 FQNEAQ (reference sequence). The CDR3 is made up of 14 amino acids. Trimming removed 5 bases from V and 3 bases from J; junction bases left unmatched: 2.

The V and J genes are TRBV18 and TRBJ1-5; no firm D call. Trimming stripped 3 bases from V and 5 bases from J, with 11 bases between. Germline V gene sequence: CDR1 KGHSH, CDR2 LQKENI. CDR3 length: 14 amino acids. This CDR3 reads CASSPSGFDQPQHF. The CDR3 region has the DNA TGTGCCAGCTCACCGTCGGGGTTCGATCAGCCCCAGCATTTT.

The chain joins TRBV19 to TRBJ2-1; TRBD2 agrees at 7 bases. Trimming cost V 5 bases and J 8 bases; bases outside gene matches: 6. The CDR3 has 13 residues. The germline gives CDR1 LNHDA, CDR2 SQIVND (reference sequence). CDR3 protein: CASSSARGDEQFF. The CDR3 DNA reads TGTGCCAGTAGTTCGGCCCGGGGGGATGAGCAGTTCTTC.

The rearrangement links TRBV5-1 to TRBJ2-2; perhaps TRBD2 as D (5 bases). CDR3 length: 13 residues. V lost 4 bases to trimming and J lost 6 bases, with 10 bases between them. Germline CDR1 and CDR2: SGHRS and YFSETQ. CDR3 loop: CASSLLASGELFF. The CDR3 DNA follows: TGCGCCAGCAGCCTATTAGCGTCCGGGGAGCTGTTTTTT.

The chain uses TRBV5-4 and TRBJ1-1; 10 bases match TRBD1. The CDR3 totals 14 residues. The germline gives CDR1 SGHNT, CDR2 YYREEE (reference sequence). The trim removed 3 bases at V and 3 bases at J, leaving 2 bases unmatched. The CDR3 loop is CASSSDRGDTEAFF. CDR3 DNA: TGTGCCAGCAGCTCGGACAGGGGGGACACTGAAGCTTTCTTT.

The chain has TRBV5-1 and TRBJ2-1, with 7 positions matching TRBD2. V lost 1 base, J lost 8 bases, and 15 bases stayed unmatched. This CDR3 spans 17 amino acids. Germline V gene data show CDR1 as SGHRS and CDR2 as YFSETQ. CDR3 nucleotides: TGCGCCAGCAGCTTGTTTGTGGGGAGGGCCGTCTCGGATGAGCAGTTCTTC. Amino acid sequence: CASSLFVGRAVSDEQFF.

J is TRBJ1-2 and V is TRBV7-2; 7 bases are a match to TRBD1. V lost 2 bases and J lost 1; bases outside the gene matches: 4. Germline CDR1 SGHTA, CDR2 FQGNSA. CDR3 length equals 15 residues. The CDR3 protein is CASSLPRQGNYGYTF. The DNA for the CDR3 is TGTGCCAGCAGCTTACCCCGACAGGGTAACTATGGCTACACCTTC.

The CDR3 spells CASSPPAPATEAFF. Here the CDR3 DNA reads TGTGCCAGCTCACCACCGGCCCCGGCCACTGAAGCTTTCTTT. This rearrangement joins TRBV18 to TRBJ1-1; D gene uncertain. The CDR3 consists of 14 residues. Germline V gene lookup returns CDR1 KGHSH and CDR2 LQKENI. The ends were cut back, 0 bases at V and 4 bases at J, with 9 bases in the middle.

The J gene is TRBJ2-3, the V gene TRBV29-1, with D unresolved. Trimming cost V 0 bases and J 3 bases, with 4 bases left between them. This CDR3 has 12 residues. CDR1 and CDR2 from the germline V gene are SQVTM and ANQGSEA. CDR3 in amino acids: CSVEDGTDTQYF. The DNA for the CDR3 is TGCAGCGTTGAAGACGGGACAGATACGCAGTATTTT.

This sequence joins TRBV7-8 and TRBJ2-5; D not resolved. The CDR3 is 15 amino acids. V lost 6 bases to trimming and J lost 2 bases, with 16 bases between them. Germline V gene sequence: CDR1 SGHVS, CDR2 FQNEAQ. CDR3 in DNA: TGTGCCAGCAGTTTCCCCCCGGGCTTACAAGAGACCCAGTACTTC. Amino acids: CASSFPPGLQETQYF.